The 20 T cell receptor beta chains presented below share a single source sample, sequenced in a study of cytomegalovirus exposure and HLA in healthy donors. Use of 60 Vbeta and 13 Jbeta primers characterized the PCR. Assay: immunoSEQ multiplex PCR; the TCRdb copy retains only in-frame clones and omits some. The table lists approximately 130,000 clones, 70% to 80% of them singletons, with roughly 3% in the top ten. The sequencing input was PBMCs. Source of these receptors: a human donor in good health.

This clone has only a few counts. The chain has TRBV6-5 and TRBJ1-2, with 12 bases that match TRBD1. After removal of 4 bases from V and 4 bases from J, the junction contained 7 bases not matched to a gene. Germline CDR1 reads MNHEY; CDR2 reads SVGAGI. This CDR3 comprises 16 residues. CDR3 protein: CASSWTPGQGAYGYTF. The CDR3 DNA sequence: TGTGCCAGCAGTTGGACCCCGGGACAGGGGGCCTATGGCTACACCTTC.

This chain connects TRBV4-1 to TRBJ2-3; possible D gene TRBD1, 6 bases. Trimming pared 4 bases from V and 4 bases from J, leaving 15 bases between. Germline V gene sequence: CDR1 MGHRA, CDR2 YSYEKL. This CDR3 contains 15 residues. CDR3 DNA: TGCGCCAGCAGCCGCATCGAACAGGGCCCAGATACGCAGTATTTT. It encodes CASSRIEQGPDTQYF.

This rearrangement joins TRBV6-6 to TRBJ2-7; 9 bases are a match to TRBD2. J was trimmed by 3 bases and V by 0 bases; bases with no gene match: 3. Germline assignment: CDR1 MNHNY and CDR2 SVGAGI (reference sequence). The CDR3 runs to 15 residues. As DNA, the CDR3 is TGTGCCAGCAGTTACTCAGGGCGGGGGGGCTACGAGCAGTACTTC. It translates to CASSYSGRGGYEQYF.

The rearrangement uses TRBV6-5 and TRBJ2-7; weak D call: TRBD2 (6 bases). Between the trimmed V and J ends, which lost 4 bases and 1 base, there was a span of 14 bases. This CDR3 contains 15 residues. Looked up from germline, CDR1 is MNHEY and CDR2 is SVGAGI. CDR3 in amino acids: CASSFGGLGSYEQYF. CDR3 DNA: TGTGCCAGCAGTTTCGGAGGGTTGGGGTCCTACGAGCAGTACTTC.

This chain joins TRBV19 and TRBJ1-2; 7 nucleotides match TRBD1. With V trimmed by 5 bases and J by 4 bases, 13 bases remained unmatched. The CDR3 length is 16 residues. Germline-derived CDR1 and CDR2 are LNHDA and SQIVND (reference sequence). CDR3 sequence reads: CASSARGDRIGYGYTF. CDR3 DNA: TGTGCCAGTAGTGCAAGGGGGGACAGAATTGGCTATGGCTACACCTTC.

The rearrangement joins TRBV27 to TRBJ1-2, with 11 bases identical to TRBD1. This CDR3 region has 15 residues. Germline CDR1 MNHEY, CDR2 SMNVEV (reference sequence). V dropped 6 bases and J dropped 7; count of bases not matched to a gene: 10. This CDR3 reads CASRTGQGAIGGYTF. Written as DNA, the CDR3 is TGTGCCAGCAGGACCGGACAGGGGGCAATCGGTGGCTACACCTTC.

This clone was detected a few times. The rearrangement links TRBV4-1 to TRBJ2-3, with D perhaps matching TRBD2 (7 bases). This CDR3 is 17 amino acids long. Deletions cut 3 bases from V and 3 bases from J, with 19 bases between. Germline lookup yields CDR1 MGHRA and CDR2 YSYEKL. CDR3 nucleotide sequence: TGCGCCAGCAGCCAGGCGGGGACGGGGGGCTGGACAGATACGCAGTATTTT. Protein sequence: CASSQAGTGGWTDTQYF.

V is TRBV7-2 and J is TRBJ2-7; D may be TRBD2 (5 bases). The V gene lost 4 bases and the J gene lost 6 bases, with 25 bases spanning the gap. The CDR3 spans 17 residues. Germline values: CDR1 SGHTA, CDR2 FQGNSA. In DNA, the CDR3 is TGTGCCAGCAGCTCTCCCCGGGCTAGCACTCTTCTGGGCGAGCAGTACTTC. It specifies CASSSPRASTLLGEQYF.

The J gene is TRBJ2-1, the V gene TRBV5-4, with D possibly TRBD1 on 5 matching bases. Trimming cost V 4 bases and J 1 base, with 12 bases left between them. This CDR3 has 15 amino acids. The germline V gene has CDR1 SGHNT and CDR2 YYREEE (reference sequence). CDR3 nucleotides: TGTGCCAGCAGCGGCAGGGATTGGTCCTACAATGAGCAGTTCTTC. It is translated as CASSGRDWSYNEQFF.

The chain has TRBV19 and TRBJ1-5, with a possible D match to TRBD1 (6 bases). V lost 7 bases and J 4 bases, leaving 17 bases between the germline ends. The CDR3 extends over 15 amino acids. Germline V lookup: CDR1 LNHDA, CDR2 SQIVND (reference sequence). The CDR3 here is CASTTGIVENQPQHF. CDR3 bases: TGTGCCAGTACGACAGGAATCGTGGAGAATCAGCCCCAGCATTTT.

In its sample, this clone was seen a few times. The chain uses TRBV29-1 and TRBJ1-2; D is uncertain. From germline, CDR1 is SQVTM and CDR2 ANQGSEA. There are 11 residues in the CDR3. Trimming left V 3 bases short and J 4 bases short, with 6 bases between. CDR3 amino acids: CSVESGYGYTF. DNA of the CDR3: TGCAGCGTTGAGTCAGGCTATGGCTACACCTTC.

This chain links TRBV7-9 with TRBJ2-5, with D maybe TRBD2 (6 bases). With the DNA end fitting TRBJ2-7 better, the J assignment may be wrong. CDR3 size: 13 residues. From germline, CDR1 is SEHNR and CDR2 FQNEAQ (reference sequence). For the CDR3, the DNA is TGTGCCAGCAGCCGGGGGTCGGTCTACGAGCAGTACTTC. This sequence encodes CASSRGSVYEQYF.

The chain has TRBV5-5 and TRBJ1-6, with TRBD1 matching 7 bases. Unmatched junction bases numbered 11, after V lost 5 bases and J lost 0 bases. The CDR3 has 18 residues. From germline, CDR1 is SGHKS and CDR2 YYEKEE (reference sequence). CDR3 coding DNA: TGTGCCAGCAGGGATACAGGGGCCAAAAGCTCCTATAATTCACCCCTCCACTTT. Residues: CASRDTGAKSSYNSPLHF.

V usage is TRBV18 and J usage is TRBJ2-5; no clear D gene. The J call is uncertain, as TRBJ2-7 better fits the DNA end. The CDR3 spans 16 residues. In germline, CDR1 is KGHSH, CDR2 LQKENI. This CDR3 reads CASSPTPDPSSYEQYF. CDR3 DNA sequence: TGTGCCAGCTCACCAACCCCCGACCCTAGCTCCTACGAGCAGTACTTC.

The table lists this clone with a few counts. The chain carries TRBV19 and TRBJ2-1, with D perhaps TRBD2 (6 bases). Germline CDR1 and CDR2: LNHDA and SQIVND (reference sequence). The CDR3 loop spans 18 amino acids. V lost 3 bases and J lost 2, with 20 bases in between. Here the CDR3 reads CASSIAGLGLSTYNEQFF. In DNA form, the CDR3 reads TGTGCCAGTAGTATCGCCGGTTTGGGACTTTCGACCTACAATGAGCAGTTCTTC.

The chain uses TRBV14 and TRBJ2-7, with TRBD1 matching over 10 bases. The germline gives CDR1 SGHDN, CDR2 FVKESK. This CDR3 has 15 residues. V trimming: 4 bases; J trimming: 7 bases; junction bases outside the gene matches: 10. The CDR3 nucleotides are TGTGCCAGCAGCCTCAGGACAGGGGGTAGATGGGAGCAGTACTTC. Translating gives CASSLRTGGRWEQYF.

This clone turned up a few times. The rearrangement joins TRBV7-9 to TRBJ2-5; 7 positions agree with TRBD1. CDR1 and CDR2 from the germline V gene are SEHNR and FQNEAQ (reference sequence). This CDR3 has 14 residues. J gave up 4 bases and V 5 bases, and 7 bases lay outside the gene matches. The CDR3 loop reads CASSRASGGETQYF. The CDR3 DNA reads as TGTGCCAGCAGCCGGGCCTCAGGGGGAGAGACCCAGTACTTC. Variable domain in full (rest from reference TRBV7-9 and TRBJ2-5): DTGVSQNPRHKITKRGQNVTFRCDPISEHNRLYWYRQTLGQGPEFLTYFQNEAQLEKSRLLSDRFSAERPKGSFSTLEIQRTEQGDSAMYLCASSRASGGETQYFGPGTRLLVL.

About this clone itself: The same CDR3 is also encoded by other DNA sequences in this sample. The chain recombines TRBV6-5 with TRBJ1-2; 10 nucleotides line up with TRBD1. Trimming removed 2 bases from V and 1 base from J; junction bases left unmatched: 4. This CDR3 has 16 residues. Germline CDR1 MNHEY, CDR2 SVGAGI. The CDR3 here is CASSYIRTGGNYGYTF. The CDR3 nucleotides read TGTGCCAGCAGTTACATTCGGACAGGGGGTAACTATGGCTACACCTTC.

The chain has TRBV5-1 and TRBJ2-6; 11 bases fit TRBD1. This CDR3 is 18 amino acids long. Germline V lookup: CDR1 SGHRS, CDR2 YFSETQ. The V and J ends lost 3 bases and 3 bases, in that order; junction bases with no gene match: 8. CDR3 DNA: TGCGCCAGCAGCTGGACAGGGGGCGTCCGGGATGGGGCCAACGTCCTGACTTTC. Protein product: CASSWTGGVRDGANVLTF. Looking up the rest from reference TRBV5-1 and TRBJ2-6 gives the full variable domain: KAGVTQTPRYLIKTRGQQVTLSCSPISGHRSVSWYQQTPGQGLQFLFEYFSETQRNKGNFPGRFSGRQFSNSRSEMNVSTLELGDSALYLCASSWTGGVRDGANVLTFGAGSRLTVL.

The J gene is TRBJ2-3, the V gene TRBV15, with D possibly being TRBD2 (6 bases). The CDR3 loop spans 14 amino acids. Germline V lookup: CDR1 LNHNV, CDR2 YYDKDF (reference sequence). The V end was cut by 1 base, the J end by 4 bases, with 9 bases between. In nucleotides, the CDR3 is TGTGCCACCAGCAGAGCGGGAGACGCAGATACGCAGTATTTT. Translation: CATSRAGDADTQYF. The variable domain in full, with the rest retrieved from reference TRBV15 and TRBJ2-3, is DAMVIQNPRYQVTQFGKPVTLSCSQTLNHNVMYWYQQKSSQAPKLLFHYYDKDFNNEADTPDNFQSRRPNTSFCFLDIRSPGLGDTAMYLCATSRAGDADTQYFGPGTRLTVL.